The entry that follows covers one T cell receptor beta chain sequence. The authors' processing: Using reference gene primer amplification, nucleated cell counts were estimated. Method: immunoSEQ multiplex PCR; TCRdb's copy keeps in-frame clones and lacks some. V and J calls plus clone size are reproduced from that table; the DNA served to infer D and trimming. The data show more than 150,000 clones, about 78% seen once. Trimming removed 1 base from V and 7 bases from J, with 10 bases in between. The CDR3 runs to 13 residues. Germline loops: CDR1 KGHSH, CDR2 LQKENI. The sample is drawn from a study of blood T cell repertoires in COVID-19. Assignment of participants to cohorts was predicated upon participant-reported clinical history.

Input material: PBMCs or T cells enriched from blood (not recorded which). The sequence was obtained from a woman between 50 and 59 years old who had recovered from COVID-19. This chain uses TRBV18 with TRBJ1-2; D is undetermined. CDR3 DNA: TGTGCCAGCTCACCACAGGGAGAAGGTGGCTACACCTTC. Encoded protein: CASSPQGEGGYTF.